The 26 T cell receptor beta chains below were found in one sample sequenced in a study of blood T cell repertoires in COVID-19. The method was immunoSEQ multiplex PCR; TCRdb's version includes in-frame clones alone and lacks a portion of them. The data contain under 450,000 clones, approximately 86% of them singletons. The specimen sequenced was peripheral blood. The receptors come from a woman aged 55-70 years with COVID-19, enrolled during active disease.

V usage is TRBV30 and J usage is TRBJ1-1; D is ambiguous. From germline, CDR1 is GTSNPN and CDR2 SVGIG (reference sequence). CDR3 length equals 12 residues. Trimming left V 5 bases short and J 1 base short, with 8 bases between. The CDR3 sequence is CAWGTSNTEAFF. The CDR3 coding sequence is TGTGCCTGGGGAACATCGAACACTGAAGCTTTCTTT. The full variable domain, rest sourced from reference TRBV30 and TRBJ1-1, is SQTIHQWPATLVQPVGSPLSLECTVEGTSNPNLYWYRQAAGRGLQLLFYSVGIGQISSEVPQNLSASRPQDRQFILSSKKLLLSDSGFYLCAWGTSNTEAFFGQGTRLTVV.

The chain links TRBV6-6 to TRBJ1-6, with D possibly TRBD1 on 6 matching bases. Trimming cost V 5 bases and J 5 bases, with 13 bases left between them. CDR3 length: 15 amino acids. Per the germline V gene, CDR1 is MNHNY and CDR2 is SVGAGI (reference sequence). The CDR3 reads CASSPRDTDNSPLHF. CDR3 nucleotides: TGTGCCAGCAGTCCACGGGACACCGATAATTCACCCCTCCACTTT.

The V and J genes are TRBV11-3 and TRBJ2-2; D uncertain. Germline lookup yields CDR1 SGHNT and CDR2 YENEEA. The germline V and J ends were trimmed by 2 bases and 7 bases, with 8 bases remaining between them. The CDR3 has 13 amino acids. CDR3: CASSLIRDGELFF. Here the CDR3 DNA reads TGTGCCAGCAGCTTAATTCGAGACGGGGAGCTGTTTTTT.

J is TRBJ1-1 and V is TRBV7-9; D is unclear. Germline V gene sequence: CDR1 SEHNR, CDR2 FQNEAQ (reference sequence). Trimming removed 2 bases at V and 5 bases at J, with 15 bases between. CDR3 length: 15 amino acids. The CDR3 loop is CASSLFRVGGTEAFF. The CDR3 coding sequence is TGTGCCAGCAGCTTATTTAGGGTGGGAGGGACTGAAGCTTTCTTT.

The DNA for the CDR3 is TGTGCCAGCAGCTTCCGGGAGTCTGCAACTAATGAAAAACTGTTTTTT. Translation: CASSFRESATNEKLFF. This chain links TRBV7-8 with TRBJ1-4, with D unclear. CDR3 size: 16 residues. V dropped 3 bases and J dropped 0 bases, with 11 bases sitting between them. Germline loops: CDR1 SGHVS, CDR2 FQNEAQ.

The V and J genes are TRBV6-5 and TRBJ1-1; the D gene is possibly TRBD1 (6 bases). V gave up 6 bases and J gave up 9 bases, with 14 bases separating them. The V gene's germline CDR1 is MNHEY and CDR2 SVGAGI. CDR3 size: 12 residues. The chain's CDR3 is CASSRDRQKAFF. DNA of the CDR3: TGTGCCAGCAGCCGCGACAGGCAAAAAGCTTTCTTT.

This chain joins TRBV6-2 or TRBV6-3 and TRBJ1-2; possible D gene TRBD1, 5 bases. Germline CDR1 MNHEY, CDR2 SVGEGT. The CDR3 runs to 13 residues. V lost 6 bases and J lost 2, with 10 bases in between. CDR3 amino acids: CASSEQENYGYTF. CDR3 bases: TGTGCCAGCAGCGAACAGGAGAACTATGGCTACACCTTC.

The CDR3 DNA reads TGTGCCAGCAGTGCCCGGGACAGGGTAATCGGTGAAGCTTTCTTT. Amino acid sequence: CASSARDRVIGEAFF. The chain has TRBV6-2 or TRBV6-3 and TRBJ1-1; TRBD1 matches at 9 bases. After removal of 5 bases from V and 7 bases from J, the junction contained 11 bases not matched to a gene. Germline values: CDR1 MNHEY, CDR2 SVGEGT. The CDR3 is made up of 15 amino acids.

J is TRBJ1-1 and V is TRBV9; a weak D match, TRBD1 (6 bases). This CDR3 contains 15 residues. Per germline, CDR1 SGDLS and CDR2 YYNGEE. Deletions cut 2 bases from V and 8 bases from J, with 19 bases between. The CDR3 reads CASSVRGGAGQEAFF. In DNA, the CDR3 is TGTGCCAGCAGCGTCCGAGGGGGGGCAGGCCAAGAAGCTTTCTTT.

V gene TRBV7-9 combines with J gene TRBJ2-6; TRBD1 aligns across 7 bases. The CDR3 consists of 16 residues. Germline-derived CDR1 and CDR2 are SEHNR and FQNEAQ (reference sequence). V shed 1 base and J 2 bases; nucleotides not matched to a gene: 2. The CDR3 here is CASSLVTGTGANVLTF. In nucleotides, the CDR3 is TGTGCCAGCAGCTTAGTGACAGGGACTGGGGCCAACGTCCTGACTTTC.

This clone was seen just once. One junction end disagrees with the germline gene, perhaps due to a read error. The rearrangement joins TRBV4-3 to TRBJ2-3, with 14 bases identical to TRBD2. The CDR3 is 16 amino acids. The V gene's germline CDR1 is LGHNA and CDR2 YSLEER. For the CDR3, the DNA is TGCGCCAGCAGCCAAGCCATGTTCGGGACTAGCGGGGGTGTGGATTTT. Amino acids: CASSQAMFGTSGGVDF.

This clone was recorded a few times. The rearrangement links TRBV5-4 to TRBJ1-2; 8 nucleotides match TRBD1. In germline, CDR1 is SGHNT, CDR2 YYREEE (reference sequence). Unmatched junction bases numbered 7, after V lost 4 bases and J lost 5 bases. This CDR3 has 14 residues. The CDR3 reads CASSRNRGEYGYTF. The CDR3 bases are TGTGCCAGCAGCCGTAACAGGGGGGAGTATGGCTACACCTTC.

To note about this clone: One junction end does not reproduce the germline sequence, and a read error may be involved. V usage is TRBV2 and J usage is TRBJ2-5, with 7 bases lining up with TRBD2. The length of the CDR3 is 14 residues. Germline loops: CDR1 SNHLY, CDR2 FYNNEI. This CDR3 is CASREGLVGETQYF. The CDR3 DNA reads as TGTGCCAGCAGGGAAGGACTAGTTGGGGAGACCCAGTACTTC.

V usage is TRBV12-3 or TRBV12-4 and J usage is TRBJ1-5; no definite D call. This CDR3 contains 13 residues. Trimming took 1 base from V and 4 from J, leaving 5 bases between them. The CDR3 loop reads CASSLDANQPQHF. DNA for the CDR3: TGTGCCAGCAGTTTAGATGCGAATCAGCCCCAGCATTTT.

The CDR3 coding sequence is TGTGCCAGCAGCACCTGGACAGGGGCGAACACTGAAGCTTTCTTT. Translated: CASSTWTGANTEAFF. V usage is TRBV3-1 (or the pseudogene TRBV3-2) and J usage is TRBJ1-1; TRBD1 matches at 9 bases. The germline CDR1 and CDR2 sequences are LGHDT and YNNKEL (reference sequence). With V trimmed by 5 bases and J by 1 base, 5 bases remained unmatched. This CDR3 contains 15 residues.

The chain has TRBV27 and TRBJ1-2, with D maybe TRBD1 (6 bases). Trimming shortened V by 6 bases and J by 7 bases, and 15 bases separated the two germline ends. Germline-derived CDR1 and CDR2 are MNHEY and SMNVEV (reference sequence). CDR3 length: 13 amino acids. The CDR3 is CASSFTGTGGYTF. The CDR3 DNA follows: TGTGCCAGCAGCTTTACAGGGACGGGTGGCTACACCTTC.

The chain recombines TRBV29-1 with TRBJ2-2; 12 bases map to TRBD2. The CDR3 consists of 15 residues. J lost 7 bases, V lost 4 bases, and 7 bases had no gene match. Germline CDR1 and CDR2: SQVTM and ANQGSEA. The CDR3 is CSVGLAGGSGGELFF. The CDR3 DNA reads TGCAGCGTTGGGCTAGCGGGGGGGTCTGGCGGGGAGCTGTTTTTT.

The chain carries TRBV7-2 and TRBJ1-6; D is undetermined. CDR3 length: 13 amino acids. Trimming cost V 2 bases and J 9 bases, with 8 bases left between them. Germline V CDR1 and CDR2: SGHTA, FQGNSA. CDR3 coding DNA: TGTGCCAGCAGCTTAAGGGAGGCTTCACCCCTCCACTTT. Translating it yields CASSLREASPLHF. Full variable domain (outside the CDR3, taken from reference TRBV7-2 and TRBJ1-6): GAGVSQSPSNKVTEKGKDVELRCDPISGHTALYWYRQSLGQGLEFLIYFQGNSAPDKSGLPSDRFSAERTGGSVSTLTIQRTQQEDSAVYLCASSLREASPLHFGNGTRLTVT.

The DNA of the CDR3 is TGTGCCAGCACCCTAGGCGGGGGGGTGAACACTGAAGCTTTCTTT. Translation gives CASTLGGGVNTEAFF. The chain has TRBV7-2 and TRBJ1-1, with a possible D match to TRBD1 (5 bases). V lost 7 bases, J lost 0 bases, and 15 bases lay in between. The CDR3 totals 15 residues. Germline V gene data show CDR1 as SGHTA and CDR2 as FQGNSA.

This sequence joins TRBV6-5 and TRBJ1-2, with D perhaps TRBD1 (5 bases). Trimming removed 6 bases at V and 0 bases at J, with 14 bases between. The CDR3 totals 15 residues. CDR1 and CDR2 from the germline V gene are MNHEY and SVGAGI. The CDR3 loop reads CASRSGGGANYGYTF. The CDR3 DNA sequence: TGTGCCAGCAGATCAGGCGGGGGGGCTAACTATGGCTACACCTTC.

In this sample, this clone turned up a few times. This rearrangement joins TRBV7-2 to TRBJ1-3, with 9 bases that match TRBD1. The CDR3 is 16 amino acids. Germline assignment: CDR1 SGHTA and CDR2 FQGNSA. V was clipped by 6 bases and J by 3 bases; unmatched bases: 9. CDR3 in DNA: TGTGCCAGCAGTTCACAGGGGGCTAGTGATGGAAACACCATATATTTT. It codes for CASSSQGASDGNTIYF.

The chain has TRBV12-3 or TRBV12-4 and TRBJ1-2; D remains unclear. V lost 5 bases, J lost 5 bases, and 12 bases lay in between. This CDR3 is 13 amino acids long. The CDR3 region has the DNA TGTGCCAGCAGTCAAGGACTGGGGTATGGCTACACCTTC. It yields the protein CASSQGLGYGYTF.

The rearrangement joins TRBV12-3 or TRBV12-4 to TRBJ2-3, with TRBD2 as a possible D gene (5 bases). V dropped 6 bases and J dropped 8 bases, with 12 bases sitting between them. The CDR3 runs 12 residues. The CDR3: CASRASGGTQYF. The DNA for the CDR3 is TGTGCCAGCAGGGCGAGCGGCGGTACGCAGTATTTT.

This clone was observed a single time. This chain links TRBV18 with TRBJ1-3; the D gene is possibly TRBD1 (5 bases). The CDR3 contains 15 residues. Between the trimmed V and J ends, which lost 1 base and 0 bases, there was a span of 7 bases. The germline CDR1 and CDR2 sequences are KGHSH and LQKENI. This CDR3 reads CASSPLDNSGNTIYF. CDR3 bases: TGTGCCAGCTCACCACTGGACAACTCTGGAAACACCATATATTTT.

This chain joins TRBV10-3 and TRBJ1-5; TRBD1 might be the D (5 bases). With 3 bases removed from V and 5 bases from J, the gap between germline ends came to 11 bases. Germline V lookup: CDR1 ENHRY, CDR2 SYGVKD. This CDR3 is 14 amino acids long. The CDR3: CAISEQVGYQPQHF. CDR3 coding DNA: TGTGCCATCAGTGAACAGGTTGGCTATCAGCCCCAGCATTTT.

V gene TRBV11-3 combines with J gene TRBJ2-1, with D perhaps TRBD1 (6 bases). This CDR3 has 16 amino acids. In germline, CDR1 is SGHNT, CDR2 YENEEA. V gave up 7 bases and J gave up 8 bases, with 24 bases separating them. DNA of the CDR3: TGTGCCAGCACCCCCCAAGGCATGGGGGCTCTAGATGAGCAGTTCTTC. Amino acids: CASTPQGMGALDEQFF.